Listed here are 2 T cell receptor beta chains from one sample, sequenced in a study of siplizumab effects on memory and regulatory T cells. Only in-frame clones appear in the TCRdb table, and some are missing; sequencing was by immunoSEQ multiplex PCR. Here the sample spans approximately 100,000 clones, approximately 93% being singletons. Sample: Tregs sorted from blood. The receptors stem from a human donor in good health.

CDR3 in DNA: TGTGCCAGCAGCCAAGACCGGGGACGGTTTTCTGGAAACACCATATATTTT. Translation gives CASSQDRGRFSGNTIYF. This rearrangement joins TRBV14 to TRBJ1-3, with D perhaps TRBD1 (5 bases). This CDR3 spans 17 amino acids. V shed 0 bases and J shed 1 base, with 13 bases lying between them. Germline V gives CDR1 SGHDN, CDR2 FVKESK.

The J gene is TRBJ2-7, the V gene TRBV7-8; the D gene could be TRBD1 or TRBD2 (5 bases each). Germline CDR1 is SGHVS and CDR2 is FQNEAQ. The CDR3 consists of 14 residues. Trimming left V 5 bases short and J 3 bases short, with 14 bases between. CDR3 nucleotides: TGTGCCAGCAGCATCGGGACGGACCGCTACGAGCAGTACTTC. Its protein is CASSIGTDRYEQYF.